This T cell receptor (beta chain) came from a study of ipilimumab plus nivolumab after autologous stem cell transplantation. Per the germline V gene, CDR1 is SGDLS and CDR2 is YYNGEE. The ends were cut back, 2 bases at V and 4 bases at J, with 14 bases in the middle. CDR3 length: 15 residues. Dosing: nivolumab 3 mg/kg IV, weeks 1, 4, 7, 10, then every two weeks to week 26. TCRdb's table, derived via immunoSEQ multiplex PCR, lists solely in-frame clones and lacks some. This repertoire shows 15,000 to 20,000 clones, roughly four fifths found once; its top ten account for about 6.4%. The chain links TRBV9 to TRBJ2-3; tentatively, D is TRBD2 (7 bases). This specimen consisted of PBMCs, obtained in a trial of ipilimumab plus nivolumab as post-transplant consolidation. The receptor's source is a male donor with diffuse large B-cell lymphoma. The chain's CDR3 is CASSVDGGPPDTQYF. CDR3 in DNA: TGTGCCAGCAGCGTTGACGGGGGGCCCCCAGATACGCAGTATTTT.